This passage covers 27 T cell receptor beta chains from one sample sequenced in a study of T-cell memory formation after mild COVID-19. Using its own MiXCR run on the 5' RACE reads, TCRdb lists one record per CDR3 protein. The repertoire holds 120,000 to 150,000 distinct CDR3 sequences, with under 25% as singletons. The sequenced sample was PBMCs or a T cell subset sorted from them (not recorded which). These receptors were collected from an adult woman who had mild COVID-19 (a few samples of this study predate the infection). Cell type and time point are not known.

This clonotype was seen just once. The V gene is TRBV7-2, the J gene TRBJ2-2; 9 nucleotides line up with TRBD2. The CDR3 spans 15 residues. The germline CDR1 and CDR2 sequences are SGHTA and FQGNSA. After removal of 1 base from V and 6 bases from J, the junction contained 3 bases not matched to a gene. The CDR3 protein is CASSLVLAGSGELFF. The CDR3 bases are TGTGCCAGCAGCTTAGTCCTAGCGGGGTCCGGGGAGCTGTTTTTT.

This clonotype was detected a few times. In nucleotides, the CDR3 is TGCGCCAGCAGCCAAGATGGGCTAGCTCAGGAGACCCAGTACTTC. Residues: CASSQDGLAQETQYF. V usage is TRBV4-1 and J usage is TRBJ2-5; maybe TRBD2 (5 bases). Per the germline V gene, CDR1 is MGHRA and CDR2 is YSYEKL. The CDR3 is 15 amino acids. Trimming took off 0 bases at V and 5 bases at J, with 13 bases between the two ends.

This clonotype appeared a few times. This chain links TRBV7-9 with TRBJ1-1; TRBD1 might be the D (5 bases). The CDR3 totals 14 residues. Trimming shortened V by 8 bases and J by 0 bases, and 13 bases separated the two germline ends. Germline values: CDR1 SEHNR, CDR2 FQNEAQ (reference sequence). CDR3 sequence: CASQTGALNTEAFF. DNA for the CDR3: TGTGCCAGCCAAACAGGTGCCCTGAACACTGAAGCTTTCTTT.

V is TRBV14 and J is TRBJ2-1, with 12 bases lining up with TRBD2. This CDR3 comprises 17 residues. Losses at the gene ends were 0 bases for V and 7 bases for J; bases not matched to a gene: 7. CDR1 and CDR2 from the germline V gene are SGHDN and FVKESK. The CDR3 nucleotides read TGTGCCAGCAGCCAAGAACGGCTAGCGGGAGGGTTGAATGAGCAGTTCTTC. Protein: CASSQERLAGGLNEQFF.

This clonotype was seen more than once but under ten times. V is TRBV12-3 or TRBV12-4 and J is TRBJ1-6; no clear D. The CDR3 has 14 residues. V gave up 5 bases and J gave up 3 bases, with 8 bases separating them. The CDR3 spells CASSVTIYNSPLHF. CDR3 bases: TGTGCCAGCAGTGTCACCATCTATAATTCACCCCTCCACTTT.

This clonotype was observed many times. The V and J genes are TRBV7-8 and TRBJ2-5, with D perhaps being TRBD1 or TRBD2 (5 bases each). This CDR3 is 15 amino acids long. The V gene lost 5 bases and the J gene lost 3 bases, with 16 bases spanning the gap. Germline V gene lookup returns CDR1 SGHVS and CDR2 FQNEAQ. The CDR3 is CASSQSRGYEETQYF. For the CDR3, the DNA is TGTGCCAGCAGCCAATCGAGGGGCTACGAAGAGACCCAGTACTTC.

This chain uses TRBV4-1 with TRBJ2-1, with TRBD1 matching 10 bases. From germline, CDR1 is MGHRA and CDR2 YSYEKL. J lost 15 bases, V lost 0 bases, and 2 bases had no gene match. The CDR3 extends over 12 amino acids. Here the CDR3 DNA reads TGCGCCAGCAGCCAAGAGACAGGGGGCATGTTCTTC. It codes for CASSQETGGMFF.

V is TRBV5-1 and J is TRBJ2-7; possible D gene TRBD2, 5 bases. The CDR3 runs to 15 residues. Germline V lookup: CDR1 SGHRS, CDR2 YFSETQ. The ends were cut back, 0 bases at V and 0 bases at J, with 10 bases in the middle. For the CDR3, the DNA is TGCGCCAGCAGCTTGGTAGAGGGAAGCTCCTACGAGCAGTACTTC. Amino acid sequence: CASSLVEGSSYEQYF.

This clonotype was seen a handful of times. This chain joins TRBV27 and TRBJ1-2; D is possibly TRBD1 (6 bases). The CDR3 covers 15 residues. The ends were cut back, 1 base at V and 2 bases at J, with 11 bases in the middle. The germline CDR1 and CDR2 sequences are MNHEY and SMNVEV (reference sequence). In DNA, the CDR3 is TGTGCCAGCAGTTTATATCCAGGGGACAACTATGGCTACACCTTC. This gives the protein CASSLYPGDNYGYTF.

This clonotype was seen more than once but under ten times. The CDR3 protein is CSALDRLGGFQETQYF. The CDR3 coding sequence is TGCAGTGCTCTTGACCGACTAGGCGGTTTTCAAGAGACCCAGTACTTC. The gene calls are TRBV20-1 and TRBJ2-5; D perhaps matches TRBD2 (6 bases). Trimming shortened V by 5 bases and J by 2 bases, and 21 bases separated the two germline ends. Germline-derived CDR1 and CDR2 are DFQATT and SNEGSKA (reference sequence). The CDR3 runs 16 residues.

The V call is TRBV12-3 or TRBV12-4, the J call TRBJ2-5, with TRBD2 matching over 16 bases. With V trimmed by 4 bases and J by 7 bases, 6 bases remained unmatched. The CDR3 sequence is 16 residues long. The CDR3 spells CASSSTGLAGGGTQYF. Written as DNA, the CDR3 is TGTGCCAGCAGTTCCACGGGACTAGCGGGAGGGGGGACCCAGTACTTC.

This clonotype has more than one count but fewer than ten. The genes are TRBV24-1 and TRBJ2-1; no reliable D call. Trimming pared 3 bases from V and 4 bases from J, leaving 12 bases between. Germline V CDR1 and CDR2: KGHDR, SFDVKD. This CDR3 is 15 amino acids long. CDR3 region: CATSDPLGPYNEQFF. The CDR3 DNA follows: TGTGCCACCAGTGATCCCCTGGGCCCATACAATGAGCAGTTCTTC.

The chain carries TRBV3-1 and TRBJ2-2; a weak D match, TRBD1 (6 bases). The germline V and J ends were trimmed by 1 base and 4 bases, with 22 bases remaining between them. The CDR3 sequence is 19 residues long. The V gene's germline CDR1 is LGHDT and CDR2 YNNKEL (reference sequence). In nucleotides, the CDR3 is TGTGCCAGCAGCCAAGGTCCGACAGGCGCGACACTGCGCACCGGGGAGCTGTTTTTT. Translated, it gives CASSQGPTGATLRTGELFF. The full variable domain, rest sourced from reference TRBV3-1 and TRBJ2-2, is DTAVSQTPKYLVTQMGNDKSIKCEQNLGHDTMYWYKQDSKKFLKIMFSYNNKELIINETVPNRFSPKSPDKAHLNLHINSLELGDSAVYFCASSQGPTGATLRTGELFFGEGSRLTVL.

The gene calls are TRBV12-3 or TRBV12-4 and TRBJ2-5; no definite D call. The V end was cut by 7 bases, the J end by 1 base, with 10 bases between. CDR3 size: 13 residues. The CDR3 loop reads CASKVGSQETQYF. In DNA form, the CDR3 reads TGTGCCAGCAAAGTGGGCAGCCAAGAGACCCAGTACTTC.

This rearrangement joins TRBV12-3 or TRBV12-4 to TRBJ2-1; 9 nucleotides line up with TRBD2. The CDR3 is made up of 13 amino acids. Losses at the gene ends were 3 bases for V and 8 bases for J; bases not matched to a gene: 2. The CDR3 loop reads CASSLQRGDEQFF. CDR3 in DNA: TGTGCCAGCAGTTTGCAGCGGGGGGATGAGCAGTTCTTC.

This clonotype has just a few counts. The genes are TRBV19 and TRBJ2-1, with D tentatively TRBD2 (5 bases). V lost 7 bases and J 9 bases, leaving 19 bases between the germline ends. Germline assignment: CDR1 LNHDA and CDR2 SQIVND (reference sequence). The CDR3 has 14 residues. The CDR3: CASTPRRLSGEQFF. CDR3 coding DNA: TGTGCCAGTACCCCCAGGCGTCTCAGCGGTGAGCAGTTCTTC.

This clonotype was observed a few times. V usage is TRBV29-1 and J usage is TRBJ2-3; 9 bases fit TRBD2. This CDR3 contains 16 residues. CDR1 SQVTM and CDR2 ANQGSEA come from the germline V gene. Trimming took 6 bases from V and 0 from J; bases not matched to a gene: 10. The CDR3 DNA sequence: TGCAGCGTCCGAGGGCTCACTAGCGGGAGCACAGATACGCAGTATTTT. As protein: CSVRGLTSGSTDTQYF.

The chain carries TRBV9 and TRBJ2-2; TRBD1 might be the D (6 bases). In germline, CDR1 is SGDLS, CDR2 YYNGEE. V dropped 4 bases and J dropped 6 bases, with 13 bases sitting between them. The CDR3 spans 14 residues. CDR3 in amino acids: CASSPRRGAGELFF. CDR3 DNA: TGTGCCAGCAGCCCCCGCAGGGGCGCCGGGGAGCTGTTTTTT.

By proportion, this clonotype is medium-sized (0.01 to 0.1%). The gene calls are TRBV5-1 and TRBJ2-5; D may be TRBD1 (6 bases). Germline V gene sequence: CDR1 SGHRS, CDR2 YFSETQ. V was cut by 3 bases and J by 4 bases, with 13 bases left in between. The CDR3 totals 14 residues. In DNA form, the CDR3 reads TGCGCCAGCAGCTCCGGGCAGGGGAGAGAGACCCAGTACTTC. This codes for CASSSGQGRETQYF.

This clonotype showed up just a few times. The chain is built from TRBV7-8 and TRBJ2-7, with 9 bases matching TRBD1. The length of the CDR3 is 16 residues. From germline, CDR1 is SGHVS and CDR2 FQNEAQ. V lost 7 bases to trimming and J lost 3 bases; unmatched junction nucleotides: 13. The CDR3 loop is CASNGEGTGPLYEQYF. CDR3 nucleotide sequence: TGTGCCAGCAACGGCGAAGGGACAGGGCCCCTCTACGAGCAGTACTTC.

This clonotype was detected a few times. This chain uses TRBV19 with TRBJ1-5; D may be TRBD1 (5 bases). This CDR3 has 17 amino acids. Germline loops: CDR1 LNHDA, CDR2 SQIVND (reference sequence). Between the trimmed V and J ends, which lost 3 bases and 1 base, there was a span of 16 bases. The CDR3 reads CASSIRAGSISNQPQHF. CDR3 in DNA: TGTGCCAGTAGTATCAGGGCAGGCTCTATAAGCAATCAGCCCCAGCATTTT.

The table lists this clonotype with a few counts. V usage is TRBV7-2 and J usage is TRBJ1-6; a weak D match, TRBD1 (5 bases). CDR1 SGHTA and CDR2 FQGNSA come from the germline V gene. The CDR3 is made up of 16 amino acids. Trimming stripped 0 bases from V and 9 bases from J, with 15 bases between. The CDR3 here is CASSLAPPGGGSPLHF. CDR3 in DNA: TGTGCCAGCAGCTTAGCCCCCCCCGGCGGGGGTTCACCCCTCCACTTT.

The V call is TRBV25-1, the J call TRBJ2-5, with D possibly TRBD2 on 6 matching bases. CDR3 length: 15 residues. Germline V CDR1 and CDR2: MGHDK, SYGVNS. V dropped 4 bases and J dropped 5 bases, with 17 bases sitting between them. In DNA form, the CDR3 reads TGTGCCAGCAGTGGCGGGACTCCTAAGGACGAGACCCAGTACTTC. As protein: CASSGGTPKDETQYF.

CDR3 in amino acids: CASSLDRTGVGYGYTF. Written as DNA, the CDR3 is TGTGCCAGCAGCTTAGACCGGACAGGGGTTGGCTATGGCTACACCTTC. The chain combines TRBV7-9 with TRBJ1-2; 9 bases fit TRBD1. V shed 1 base and J 4 bases; nucleotides not matched to a gene: 7. The CDR3 extends over 16 amino acids. In germline, CDR1 is SEHNR, CDR2 FQNEAQ (reference sequence).

The sample holds a few counts of this clonotype. This chain uses TRBV29-1 with TRBJ2-2; D remains unclear. Germline V gene lookup returns CDR1 SQVTM and CDR2 ANQGSEA. This CDR3 is 13 amino acids long. Trimming took 5 bases from V and 5 from J, leaving 12 bases between them. The CDR3 reads CSVSFGGTGELFF. In nucleotides, the CDR3 is TGCAGCGTTTCGTTCGGCGGTACCGGGGAGCTGTTTTTT.

This clonotype was counted only a few times. The chain has TRBV5-1 and TRBJ2-5, with TRBD1 identical over 9 bases. The V gene end was trimmed by 4 bases and the J gene end by 1 base; junction bases not matched to a gene: 5. The CDR3 covers 15 residues. Germline V gene data show CDR1 as SGHRS and CDR2 as YFSETQ. CDR3 in amino acids: CASSAGQGPQETQYF. The CDR3 DNA is TGCGCCAGCAGCGCGGGACAGGGCCCCCAAGAGACCCAGTACTTC.

This clonotype has just a few counts. The rearrangement links TRBV7-9 to TRBJ1-5; no clear D. Germline lookup yields CDR1 SEHNR and CDR2 FQNEAQ (reference sequence). V was cut by 2 bases and J by 5 bases, with 13 bases left in between. This CDR3 is built from 15 residues. The CDR3, as DNA: TGTGCCAGCAGCTTATCCCAAGGGATTCATCAGCCCCAGCATTTT. Encoded protein: CASSLSQGIHQPQHF.